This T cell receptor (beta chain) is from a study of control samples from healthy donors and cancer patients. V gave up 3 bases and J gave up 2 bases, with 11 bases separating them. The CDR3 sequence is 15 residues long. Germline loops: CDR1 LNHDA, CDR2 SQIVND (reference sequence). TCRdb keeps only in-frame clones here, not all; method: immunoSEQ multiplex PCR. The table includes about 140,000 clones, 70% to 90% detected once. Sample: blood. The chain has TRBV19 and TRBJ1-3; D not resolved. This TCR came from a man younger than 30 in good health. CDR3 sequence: CASSIEAGTGNTIYF. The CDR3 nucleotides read TGTGCCAGTAGTATCGAAGCAGGAACTGGAAACACCATATATTTT.